This entry features one T cell receptor beta chain sequence. The antigen remains undetermined. Germline-derived CDR1 and CDR2 are SGHTS and YDEGEE. The germline V and J ends were trimmed by 0 bases and 0 bases, with 9 bases remaining between them. The CDR3 loop spans 15 amino acids. This entry comes from a study of cytomegalovirus exposure and HLA in healthy donors. The study, taken as a whole, reports: The study labeled 180 or so TCR beta chains cytomegalovirus-associated. Immune exposure information comprised only CMV serostatus.

Primers for the PCR totalled 60 Vbeta and 13 Jbeta. TCRdb's table, derived via immunoSEQ multiplex PCR, lists solely in-frame clones and lacks some. The data contain 150,000 to 200,000 clones, around 62% of them singletons. Specimen: PBMCs. The source of this sequence is a man aged 40-50 years in good health and CMV-seronegative. The V and J genes are TRBV5-8 and TRBJ1-2; D remains ambiguous. In DNA form, the CDR3 reads TGTGCCAGCAGCTTGGTGCGGAACCCTAACTATGGCTACACCTTC. Translating gives CASSLVRNPNYGYTF.